This entry is about one T cell receptor beta chain. The CDR3 covers 18 residues. Germline loops: CDR1 MRHNA, CDR2 SNTAGT. V dropped 6 bases and J dropped 2 bases, with 22 bases sitting between them. This record comes from a study of T-cell reconstitution after alpha-beta-depleted transplantation in children. Unique molecular identifiers tagged the TCRbeta library. TCRdb analysed the PCR reads with MiXCR anew, one entry per CDR3 protein. The sample shows about 500,000 distinct CDR3 sequences, approximately 32% of them seen only once. The chain is built from TRBV6-4 and TRBJ1-4; D is unresolved. This material consisted of PBMCs from the stem cell graft donor, taken from the stem cell graft. The source of this sequence is a human donor who donated a stem cell graft to a child with aplastic anemia. Written as DNA, the CDR3 is TGTGCCAGCAGGTCCATCGGTCACGACGAGGCGACTAATGAAAAACTGTTTTTT. Translating it yields CASRSIGHDEATNEKLFF.